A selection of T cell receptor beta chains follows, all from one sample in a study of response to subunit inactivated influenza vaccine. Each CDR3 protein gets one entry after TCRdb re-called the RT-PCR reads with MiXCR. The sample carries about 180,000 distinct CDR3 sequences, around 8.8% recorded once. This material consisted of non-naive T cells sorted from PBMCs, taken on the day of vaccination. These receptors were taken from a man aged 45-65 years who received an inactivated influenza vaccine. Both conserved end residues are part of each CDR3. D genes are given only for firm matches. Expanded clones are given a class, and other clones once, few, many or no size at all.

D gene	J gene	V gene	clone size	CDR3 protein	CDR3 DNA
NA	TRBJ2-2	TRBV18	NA	CASSPPRRYAGELFF	TGTGCCAGCTCACCACCCCGGAGATACGCCGGGGAGCTGTTTTTT
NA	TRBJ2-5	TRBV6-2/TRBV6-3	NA	CASSYSKSRVYETQYF	TGTGCCAGCAGTTACTCGAAATCAAGGGTGTACGAGACCCAGTACTTC
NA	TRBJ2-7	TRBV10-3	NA	CAISVAGSYEQYF	TGTGCCATCAGTGTGGCTGGGAGCTACGAGCAGTACTTC
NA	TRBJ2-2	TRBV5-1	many	CASSLAGAGITGELFF	TGCGCCAGCAGCTTGGCCGGGGCAGGGATCACCGGGGAGCTGTTTTTT
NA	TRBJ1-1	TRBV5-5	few	CASSLGRAVTEAFF	TGTGCCAGCAGCTTAGGGCGGGCGGTCACTGAAGCTTTCTTT
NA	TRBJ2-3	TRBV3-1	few	CASSQDGYTQTRALRDTQYF	TGTGCCAGCAGCCAAGACGGGTACACGCAGACTAGGGCTCTTAGAGATACGCAGTATTTT
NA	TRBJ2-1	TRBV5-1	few	CASSFRDLDLDEQFF	TGCGCCAGCAGCTTCCGGGACCTCGATTTGGATGAGCAGTTCTTC
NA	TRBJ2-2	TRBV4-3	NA	CASSPSSDNTGELFF	TGCGCCAGCAGCCCCAGTTCAGATAACACCGGGGAGCTGTTTTTT
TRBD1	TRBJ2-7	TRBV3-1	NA	CASSSRDRVVYEQYF	TGTGCCAGCAGCTCGCGGGACAGGGTAGTTTACGAGCAGTACTTC
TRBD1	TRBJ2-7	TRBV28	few	CASSLTGTGDPYEQYF	TGTGCCAGCAGTTTGACCGGGACAGGGGATCCCTACGAGCAGTACTTC
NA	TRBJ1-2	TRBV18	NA	CASSPVERTNYGYTF	TGTGCCAGCTCACCCGTGGAGCGAACTAACTATGGCTACACCTTC
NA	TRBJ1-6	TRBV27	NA	CASSFGQANSPLHF	TGTGCCAGCAGTTTTGGTCAGGCTAATTCACCCCTCCACTTT
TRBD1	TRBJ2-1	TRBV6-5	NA	CASSLQTGEQFF	TGTGCCAGCAGCTTGCAGACAGGGGAGCAGTTCTTC
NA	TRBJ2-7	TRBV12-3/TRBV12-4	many	CASSLNGRYEQYF	TGTGCCAGCAGTTTAAACGGACGGTACGAGCAGTACTTC
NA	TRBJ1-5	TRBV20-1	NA	CSATDFMSNQPQHF	TGCAGTGCTACGGACTTTATGAGCAATCAGCCCCAGCATTTT
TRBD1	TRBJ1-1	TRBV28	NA	CASRLTGGYTEAFF	TGTGCCAGCAGGCTAACAGGGGGCTATACTGAAGCTTTCTTT